This entry is about one T cell receptor (beta chain). Antigen specificity is unknown. The same CDR3 also results from other DNA sequences found in this sample. Trimming took 3 bases from V and 6 from J, leaving 9 bases between them. Germline V gives CDR1 SGHTA, CDR2 FQGNSA. This CDR3 is 13 amino acids long. This entry is derived from a study of cytomegalovirus exposure and HLA in healthy donors. Study results and caveats: Accounts indicate the classifier identified cytomegalovirus status with strong specificity and sensitivity. Some TCR beta chains (roughly 160 of them) were listed as cytomegalovirus-associated. Immune exposure information available was restricted to CMV serostatus.

PCR employed 60 Vbeta and 13 Jbeta primers. Using immunoSEQ multiplex PCR, the repertoire was profiled, and TCRdb retains in-frame clones only, with some absent. This repertoire includes nearly 200,000 clones. The receptor comes from a boy under 18 in good health and CMV-seronegative. J is TRBJ1-5 and V is TRBV7-2; possibly TRBD1 for D (6 bases). The sequencing sample was made of PBMCs. CDR3 nucleotide sequence: TGTGCCAGCAGCTTGGGGGGGCTTCAGCCCCAGCATTTT. This encodes CASSLGGLQPQHF.